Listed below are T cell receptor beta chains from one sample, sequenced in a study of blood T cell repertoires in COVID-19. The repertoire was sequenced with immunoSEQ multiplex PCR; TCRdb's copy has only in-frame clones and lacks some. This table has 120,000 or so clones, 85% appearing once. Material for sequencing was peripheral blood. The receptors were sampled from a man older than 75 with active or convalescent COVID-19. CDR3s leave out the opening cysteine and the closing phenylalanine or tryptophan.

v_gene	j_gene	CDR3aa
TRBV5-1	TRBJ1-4	ASSRTGGRGEKLF
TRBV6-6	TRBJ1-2	ASSRMRDSTNYGYT
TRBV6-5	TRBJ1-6	ASSFRHVYNSPLH
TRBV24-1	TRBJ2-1	ATSDYGGSLPNEQF
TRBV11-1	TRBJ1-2	ASSLRSTWEGYGYT
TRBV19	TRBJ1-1	ASRLASTGWGTEAF
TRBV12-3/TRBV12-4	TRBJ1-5	ASSLVEGQPQH
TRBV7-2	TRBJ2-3	ASSLIRGSDTQY
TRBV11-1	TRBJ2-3	ASSLGRGTDTQY
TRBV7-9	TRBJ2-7	ASSPPGQAYEQY
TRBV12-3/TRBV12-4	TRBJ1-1	ASNPSQETEAF
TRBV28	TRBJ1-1	ASSPTGKGGYTEAF
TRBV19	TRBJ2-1	ASSRRPLAVVGQSLNEQF
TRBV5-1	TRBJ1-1	ASSLAVLTNTEAF
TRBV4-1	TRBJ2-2	ASSLLLAGHTGELF
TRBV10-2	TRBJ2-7	ASTHPAGGEQY
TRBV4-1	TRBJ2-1	ASSQGLATGNEQF
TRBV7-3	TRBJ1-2	ASSLRRGSAGGYT
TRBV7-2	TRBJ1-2	ASSLEWPGHGYT
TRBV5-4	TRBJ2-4	ASSYLEDRSSIAKNIQY
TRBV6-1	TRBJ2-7	ASSEAGGFYEQY
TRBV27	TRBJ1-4	ASRPVAGLNEKLF
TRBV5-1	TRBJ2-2	ASRAGSTNTGELF
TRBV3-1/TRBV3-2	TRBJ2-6	ASSQDSSSGANVLT
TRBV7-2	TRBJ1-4	ASSLTRDNEKLF
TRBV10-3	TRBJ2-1	AITGGRGQEQF
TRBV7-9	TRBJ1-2	ASSLLSHYGYT
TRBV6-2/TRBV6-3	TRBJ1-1	ASSVSYTEAF
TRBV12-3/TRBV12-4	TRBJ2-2	ASSPVNTGELF
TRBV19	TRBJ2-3	ASSPGLAGDTQY
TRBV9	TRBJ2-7	ASSPGMTSGSEQY
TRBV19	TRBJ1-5	ASSTPTGASNQPQH
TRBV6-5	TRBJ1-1	AVRNLGGLNTEAF
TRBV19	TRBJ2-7	ASSILAGTIYEQY
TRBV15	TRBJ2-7	ATSRGGVGYEQY